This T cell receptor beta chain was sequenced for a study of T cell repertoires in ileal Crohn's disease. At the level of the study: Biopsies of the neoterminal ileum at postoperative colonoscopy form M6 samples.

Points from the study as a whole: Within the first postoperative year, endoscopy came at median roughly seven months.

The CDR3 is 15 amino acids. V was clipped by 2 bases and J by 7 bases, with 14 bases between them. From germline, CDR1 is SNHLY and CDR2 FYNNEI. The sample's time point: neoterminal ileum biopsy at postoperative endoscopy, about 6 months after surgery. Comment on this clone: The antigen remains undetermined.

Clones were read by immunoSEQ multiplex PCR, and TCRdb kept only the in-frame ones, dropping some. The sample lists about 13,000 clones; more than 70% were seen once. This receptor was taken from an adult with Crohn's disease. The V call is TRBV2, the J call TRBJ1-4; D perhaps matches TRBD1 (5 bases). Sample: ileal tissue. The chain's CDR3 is CASSEQGLTSEKLFF. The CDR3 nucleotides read TGTGCCAGCAGTGAACAGGGACTGACGAGTGAAAAACTGTTTTTT.